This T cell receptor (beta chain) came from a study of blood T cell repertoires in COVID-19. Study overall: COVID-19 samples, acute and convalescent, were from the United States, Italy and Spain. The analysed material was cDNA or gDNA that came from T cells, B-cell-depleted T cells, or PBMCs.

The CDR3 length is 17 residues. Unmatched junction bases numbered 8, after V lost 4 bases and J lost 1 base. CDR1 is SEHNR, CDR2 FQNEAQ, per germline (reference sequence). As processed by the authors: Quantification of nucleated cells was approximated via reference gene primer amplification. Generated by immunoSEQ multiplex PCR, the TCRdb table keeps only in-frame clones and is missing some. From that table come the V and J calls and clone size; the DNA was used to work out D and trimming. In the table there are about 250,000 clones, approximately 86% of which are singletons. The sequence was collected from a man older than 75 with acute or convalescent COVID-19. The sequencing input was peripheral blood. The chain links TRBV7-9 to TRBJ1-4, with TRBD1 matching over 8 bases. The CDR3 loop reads CASSYPKTGVTNEKLFF. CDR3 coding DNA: TGTGCCAGCAGCTACCCCAAGACAGGGGTAACTAATGAAAAACTGTTTTTT.